Each of the 3 T cell receptor beta chains below was sequenced from the same sample in a study of cytomegalovirus exposure and HLA in healthy donors (dated by TCRdb to the late 2010s). Libraries were built with the immunoSEQ multiplex PCR assay. A mixture of 60 forward primers for TCR Vbeta segments and 13 reverse primers for TCR Jbeta segments was used in the multiplex PCR. In TCRdb, the immuneACCESS table is reduced to in-frame sequences with V and J assigned. These tables do not hold every clone; where another copy was compared, an unresolved V gene accounts for under half, and the others remain unexplained. A total of more than 120,000 clones appear in this sample, 70% to 80% of them only once. The ten largest clones take up roughly 6.2% of the sample. The sequenced material came from PBMCs. The receptors come from a woman aged 40 to 49 in good health and CMV-seropositive.

This clone was detected only a few times. V and J are TRBV27 and TRBJ1-1; possibly TRBD1 for D (5 bases). In germline, CDR1 is MNHEY, CDR2 SMNVEV (reference sequence). The CDR3 is made up of 16 amino acids. Trimming removed 6 bases at V and 1 base at J, with 18 bases between. The CDR3 is CASRPDNRGANTEAFF. The CDR3 nucleotides are TGTGCCAGCAGGCCAGACAATAGGGGTGCGAACACTGAAGCTTTCTTT.

The CDR3 loop is CASGERKGARGEKLFF. Written as DNA, the CDR3 is TGTGCCAGTGGCGAAAGGAAGGGGGCGCGGGGTGAAAAACTGTTTTTT. This sequence joins TRBV19 and TRBJ1-4, with TRBD1 matching over 7 bases. The CDR3 length is 16 residues. The germline V gene has CDR1 LNHDA and CDR2 SQIVND (reference sequence). The J segment lost 7 bases and the V segment lost 8 bases, leaving 16 bases of the junction unmatched.

For this clone: This CDR3 is also generated by other DNA sequences in the sample. The rearrangement uses TRBV5-1 and TRBJ2-7; 12 nucleotides agree with TRBD2. V lost 0 bases and J lost 4; bases outside the gene matches: 2. Germline V lookup: CDR1 SGHRS, CDR2 YFSETQ. CDR3 length: 15 residues. For the CDR3, the DNA is TGCGCCAGCAGCTTGGGACTAGCGGGAGCTTACGAGCAGTACTTC. Protein product: CASSLGLAGAYEQYF.